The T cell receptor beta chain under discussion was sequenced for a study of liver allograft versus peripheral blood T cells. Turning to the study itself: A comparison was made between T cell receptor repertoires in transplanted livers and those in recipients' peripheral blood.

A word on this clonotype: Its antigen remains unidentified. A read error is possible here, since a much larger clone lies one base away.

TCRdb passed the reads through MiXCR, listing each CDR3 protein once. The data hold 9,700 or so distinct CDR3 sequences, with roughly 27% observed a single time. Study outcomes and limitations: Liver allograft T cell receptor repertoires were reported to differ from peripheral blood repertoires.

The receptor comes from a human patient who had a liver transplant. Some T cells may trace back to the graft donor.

The CDR3 DNA is TGTGCCAACAGCGTAGATCCCGGGACAGGGGCTAATGAAAAACTGTTTTTT. Translation: CANSVDPGTGANEKLFF. The chain recombines TRBV9 with TRBJ1-4, with 10 bases lining up with TRBD1. Germline V lookup: CDR1 SGDLS, CDR2 YYNGEE. The CDR3 covers 17 residues. The full variable domain, with the rest looked up from reference TRBV9 and TRBJ1-4, is DSGVTQTPKHLITATGQRVTLRCSPRSGDLSVYWYQQSLDQGLQFLIQYYNGEERAKGNILERFSAQQFPDLHSELNLSSLELGDSALYFCANSVDPGTGANEKLFFGSGTQLSVL.